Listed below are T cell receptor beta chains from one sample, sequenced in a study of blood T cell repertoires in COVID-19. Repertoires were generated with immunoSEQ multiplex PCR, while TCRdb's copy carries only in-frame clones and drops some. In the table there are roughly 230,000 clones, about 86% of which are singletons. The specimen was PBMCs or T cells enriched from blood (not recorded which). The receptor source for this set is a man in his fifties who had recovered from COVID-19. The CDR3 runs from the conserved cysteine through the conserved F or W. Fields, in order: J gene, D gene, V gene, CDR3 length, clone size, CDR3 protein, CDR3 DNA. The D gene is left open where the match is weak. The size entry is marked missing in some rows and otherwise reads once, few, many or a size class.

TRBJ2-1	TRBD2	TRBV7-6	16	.	CASSPLAGGSYNEQFF	TGTGCCAGCAGCCCATTAGCGGGGGGCTCCTACAATGAGCAGTTCTTC
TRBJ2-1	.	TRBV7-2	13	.	CASSFNGPGEQFF	TGTGCCAGCAGCTTCAACGGCCCGGGTGAGCAGTTCTTC
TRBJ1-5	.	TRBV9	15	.	CASSVGGGENQPQHF	TGTGCCAGCAGCGTCGGAGGGGGGGAGAATCAGCCCCAGCATTTT
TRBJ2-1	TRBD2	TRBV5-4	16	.	CASSLGRGLAGDEQFF	TGTGCCAGCAGCCTCGGACGTGGCCTAGCGGGGGATGAGCAGTTCTTC
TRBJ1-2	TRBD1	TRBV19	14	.	CASSIGTGTYGYTF	TGTGCCAGTAGTATTGGGACAGGGACGTATGGCTACACCTTC
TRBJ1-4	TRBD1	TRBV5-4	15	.	CASSSPGQGGEKLFF	TGTGCCAGCAGCAGTCCGGGACAGGGCGGTGAAAAACTGTTTTTT
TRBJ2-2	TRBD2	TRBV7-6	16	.	CASSLVAGGTAGELFF	TGTGCCAGCAGCTTAGTCGCGGGAGGGACCGCCGGGGAGCTGTTTTTT
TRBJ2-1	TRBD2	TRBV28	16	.	CASSLPSGTPSYGQFF	TGTGCCAGCAGTTTACCTAGCGGGACCCCCTCATATGGGCAGTTCTTC
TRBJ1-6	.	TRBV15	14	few	CATSERRYNSPLHF	TGTGCCACCAGCGAGCGCCGTTATAATTCACCCCTCCACTTT
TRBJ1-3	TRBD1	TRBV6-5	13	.	CASRGTGGDTIYF	TGTGCCAGCAGAGGAACAGGGGGGGACACCATATATTTT
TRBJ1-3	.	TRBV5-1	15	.	CASSLSTGAGGTIYF	TGCGCCAGCAGCTTGTCAACGGGAGCGGGCGGCACCATATATTTT
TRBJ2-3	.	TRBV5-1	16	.	CASSQAQGTLTDTQYF	TGCGCCAGCAGCCAAGCTCAGGGGACGCTCACAGATACGCAGTATTTT
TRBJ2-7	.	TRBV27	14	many	CASSSYRASGEQYF	TGTGCCAGCAGTTCCTACAGGGCCTCGGGCGAGCAGTACTTC
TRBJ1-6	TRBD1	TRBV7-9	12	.	CASSQGVSPLHF	TGTGCCAGCAGCCAGGGGGTTTCACCCCTCCACTTT
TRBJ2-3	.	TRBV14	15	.	CASSQGGKRSDTQYF	TGTGCCAGCAGCCAAGGAGGGAAACGTTCAGATACGCAGTATTTT
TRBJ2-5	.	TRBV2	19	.	CASSERSPLPGLGVETQYF	TGTGCCAGCAGTGAACGTTCCCCCCTCCCGGGACTCGGGGTGGAGACCCAGTACTTC